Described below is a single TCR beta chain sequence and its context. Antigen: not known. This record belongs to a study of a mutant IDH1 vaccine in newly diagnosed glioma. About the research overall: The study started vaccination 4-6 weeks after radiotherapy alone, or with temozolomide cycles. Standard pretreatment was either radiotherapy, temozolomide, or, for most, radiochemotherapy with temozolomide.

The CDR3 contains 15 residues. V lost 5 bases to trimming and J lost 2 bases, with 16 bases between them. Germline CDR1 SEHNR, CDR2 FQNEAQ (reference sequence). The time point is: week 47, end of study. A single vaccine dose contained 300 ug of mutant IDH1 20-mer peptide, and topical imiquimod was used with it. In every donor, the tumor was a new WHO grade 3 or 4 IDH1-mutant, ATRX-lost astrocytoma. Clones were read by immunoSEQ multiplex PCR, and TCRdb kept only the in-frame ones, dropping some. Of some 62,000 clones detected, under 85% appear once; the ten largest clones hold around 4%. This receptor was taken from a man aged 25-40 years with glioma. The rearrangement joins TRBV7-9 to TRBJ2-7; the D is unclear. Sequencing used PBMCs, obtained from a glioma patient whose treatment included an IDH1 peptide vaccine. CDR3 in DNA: TGTGCCAGCAGCAGCTGGCTGGGAAGTGCCTACGAGCAGTACTTC. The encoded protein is CASSSWLGSAYEQYF.